This T cell receptor beta chain was sequenced during a study of siplizumab effects on memory and regulatory T cells. Points from the study as a whole: Mappable alloreactive CD4+ clones came from Treg cells about 65% of the time on average with siplizumab, against roughly 27% in controls.

With regard to this clone: The antigen remains undetermined.

This CDR3 is 13 amino acids long. Trimming removed 0 bases at V and 9 bases at J, with 12 bases between. Looked up from germline, CDR1 is SQVTM and CDR2 is ANQGSEA. This table comes from immunoSEQ multiplex PCR, and its TCRdb copy is limited to in-frame clones, with some not included. The table includes tens of thousands of clones, more than 85% detected once. The source is a human donor in good health. Sequenced: naive CD8+ T cells sorted from blood. The chain has TRBV29-1 and TRBJ2-1; D remains unclear. CDR3: CSVEDQKRGEQFF. For the CDR3, the DNA is TGCAGCGTTGAAGATCAAAAACGCGGTGAGCAGTTCTTC.